The 27 T cell receptor beta chains in this list originate from one sample, sequenced in a study of cytomegalovirus exposure and HLA in healthy donors. PCR primers comprised 60 Vbeta and 13 Jbeta primers. Profiled with immunoSEQ multiplex PCR; TCRdb holds only in-frame clones, not every one. The sample includes 150,000 to 200,000 clones, 77% of them seen just once. Sequences were obtained from PBMCs. The receptors stem from a woman aged 25 to 39 in good health and CMV-seronegative.

The genes are TRBV5-6 and TRBJ2-3, with D possibly TRBD1 on 6 matching bases. The CDR3 extends over 13 amino acids. The germline V gene has CDR1 SGHDT and CDR2 YYEEEE. V dropped 8 bases and J dropped 1 base, with 11 bases sitting between them. CDR3 amino acids: CASNRVGTDTQYF. As DNA, the CDR3 is TGTGCCAGTAACAGGGTGGGCACAGATACGCAGTATTTT. Together with reference TRBV5-6 and TRBJ2-3, the CDR3 gives the full variable domain: DAGVTQSPTHLIKTRGQQVTLRCSPKSGHDTVSWYQQALGQGPQFIFQYYEEEERQRGNFPDRFSGHQFPNYSSELNVNALLLGDSALYLCASNRVGTDTQYFGPGTRLTVL.

The J gene is TRBJ1-2, the V gene TRBV28; 8 nucleotides agree with TRBD1. The germline CDR1 and CDR2 sequences are MDHEN and SYDVKM. Trimming removed 6 bases from V and 4 bases from J; junction bases left unmatched: 4. CDR3 length equals 13 residues. The CDR3 DNA sequence: TGTGCCAGCAGGGACAGGGAAGGCTATGGCTACACCTTC. Its protein product is CASRDREGYGYTF.

The gene calls are TRBV7-6 and TRBJ1-5; 10 nucleotides line up with TRBD1. The germline CDR1 and CDR2 sequences are SGHVS and FNYEAQ. Trimming at V came to 5 bases and at J to 6 bases, leaving 7 bases not matched to a gene. The CDR3 length is 15 residues. CDR3 residues: CASSIDRGLGQPQHF. For the CDR3, the DNA is TGTGCCAGCAGCATCGACAGGGGGCTTGGTCAGCCCCAGCATTTT.

This chain links TRBV15 with TRBJ2-1; maybe TRBD1 (6 bases). The CDR3 contains 16 residues. The V end lost 1 base, the J end lost 6 bases, and 16 bases lay between the germline ends. Germline CDR1 reads LNHNV; CDR2 reads YYDKDF (reference sequence). The CDR3 coding sequence is TGTGCCACCAGCAGAGGACCCGGGACACCTTCCAATGAGCAGTTCTTC. Its translation: CATSRGPGTPSNEQFF.

J is TRBJ1-1 and V is TRBV2, with D possibly TRBD1 on 5 matching bases. The V and J ends lost 4 bases and 0 bases respectively, with 12 bases between them. Looked up from germline, CDR1 is SNHLY and CDR2 is FYNNEI. The CDR3 runs to 15 residues. For the CDR3, the DNA is TGTGCCAGCAGTGTCAGGGCAGCAATGAACACTGAAGCTTTCTTT. Residues: CASSVRAAMNTEAFF.

The chain uses TRBV19 and TRBJ1-5; D is uncertain. The CDR3 length is 15 residues. CDR1 and CDR2 (germline): LNHDA, SQIVND (reference sequence). Trimming stripped 7 bases from V and 2 bases from J, with 15 bases between. The CDR3 bases are TGTGCCAGTATTGCCAGGCCCGCAGGCAATCAGCCCCAGCATTTT. Amino acid sequence: CASIARPAGNQPQHF.

Comments on this clone: A read error may account for a junction end that differs from germline. The chain joins TRBV7-9 to TRBJ2-5; 9 bases match TRBD2. Germline loops: CDR1 SEHNR, CDR2 FQNEAQ (reference sequence). The CDR3 consists of 16 residues. CDR3 region: CSSSRGASGIQETQYF. As DNA, the CDR3 is TGTTCCAGCAGCCGGGGGGCTAGCGGGATCCAAGAGACCCAGTACTTC.

V is TRBV29-1 and J is TRBJ2-7, with D possibly being TRBD2 (5 bases). V lost 3 bases and J 12 bases, leaving 21 bases between the germline ends. The V gene's germline CDR1 is SQVTM and CDR2 ANQGSEA. This CDR3 is 13 amino acids long. The CDR3 spells CSVEPEAGQRPYF. The CDR3 DNA is TGCAGCGTTGAGCCCGAGGCGGGCCAGCGGCCGTACTTC.

This clone appeared once. The CDR3, as DNA: TGTGCCAGCTCACCTACCCAACAGGCAATTGAAGCTTTCTTT. As protein: CASSPTQQAIEAFF. The chain has TRBV18 and TRBJ1-1, with a tentative D call TRBD1 (5 bases). This CDR3 has 14 residues. Germline loops: CDR1 KGHSH, CDR2 LQKENI. V was cut by 3 bases and J by 7 bases, with 15 bases left in between.

The chain recombines TRBV18 with TRBJ1-1, with D perhaps matching TRBD1 (5 bases). Germline V gene lookup returns CDR1 KGHSH and CDR2 LQKENI. V was trimmed by 2 bases and J by 6 bases, leaving 16 bases between them. The CDR3 has 15 residues. CDR3 protein: CASSPGVGRDAEAFF. The CDR3 DNA follows: TGTGCCAGCTCACCAGGGGTAGGGCGGGACGCTGAAGCTTTCTTT.

This clone occurred once. V and J are TRBV7-2 and TRBJ2-3; 10 bases are shared with TRBD2. J gave up 3 bases and V 7 bases, and 10 bases lay outside the gene matches. This CDR3 has 16 residues. In germline, CDR1 is SGHTA, CDR2 FQGNSA. DNA for the CDR3: TGTGCCAGCACCCGCGGGGGGGGACTAGCGACAGATACGCAGTATTTT. It codes for CASTRGGGLATDTQYF.

The chain carries TRBV2 and TRBJ1-2; tentatively, D is TRBD1 (5 bases). The CDR3 spans 11 residues. Germline-derived CDR1 and CDR2 are SNHLY and FYNNEI. V dropped 1 base and J dropped 8 bases, with 5 bases sitting between them. DNA for the CDR3: TGTGCCAGCAGTGAAGGGGGCGGCTACACCTTC. It codes for CASSEGGGYTF. Together with reference TRBV2 and TRBJ1-2, the CDR3 gives the full variable domain: EPEVTQTPSHQVTQMGQEVILRCVPISNHLYFYWYRQILGQKVEFLVSFYNNEISEKSEIFDDQFSVERPDGSNFTLKIRSTKLEDSAMYFCASSEGGGYTFGSGTRLTVV.

The chain has TRBV25-1 and TRBJ2-5, with TRBD2 matching over 13 bases. Losses at the gene ends were 3 bases for V and 10 bases for J; bases not matched to a gene: 5. CDR1 is MGHDK, CDR2 SYGVNS, per germline. This CDR3 region has 14 residues. The CDR3 reads CASSDPGTSGIQYF. The CDR3 DNA sequence: TGTGCCAGCAGTGATCCCGGGACTAGCGGGATCCAGTACTTC.

This clone turned up a few times. V usage is TRBV30 and J usage is TRBJ2-5, with D possibly matching TRBD1 (6 bases). The CDR3 loop spans 14 amino acids. CDR1 and CDR2 (germline): GTSNPN, SVGIG (reference sequence). Trimming took off 2 bases at V and 3 bases at J, with 13 bases between the two ends. The chain's CDR3 is CAWSLGTMKETQYF. Written as DNA, the CDR3 is TGTGCCTGGAGTTTGGGGACAATGAAAGAGACCCAGTACTTC.

The chain links TRBV5-1 to TRBJ2-7; TRBD1 matches at 11 bases. The germline V gene has CDR1 SGHRS and CDR2 YFSETQ. The CDR3 extends over 14 amino acids. Trimming at V came to 4 bases and at J to 1 base, leaving 1 base not matched to a gene. CDR3 amino acids: CASSGQGASYEQYF. For the CDR3, the DNA is TGCGCCAGCAGCGGACAGGGGGCATCCTACGAGCAGTACTTC.

The chain has TRBV9 and TRBJ1-1; no definite D call. This CDR3 is built from 14 residues. Trimming stripped 2 bases from V and 0 bases from J, with 8 bases between. Germline V lookup: CDR1 SGDLS, CDR2 YYNGEE. The CDR3 reads CASSVTPMNTEAFF. DNA of the CDR3: TGTGCCAGCAGCGTCACACCCATGAACACTGAAGCTTTCTTT.

The V and J genes are TRBV6-1 and TRBJ1-2, with D maybe TRBD1 (6 bases). The germline V gene encodes CDR1 MNHNS and CDR2 SASEGT. The CDR3 has 12 residues. The CDR3 sequence is CASGAEYTGYTF. DNA of the CDR3: TGTGCTTCAGGGGCGGAGTATACTGGCTACACCTTC.

This chain links TRBV9 with TRBJ1-3; D uncertain. Germline V gene lookup returns CDR1 SGDLS and CDR2 YYNGEE. Trimming took off 2 bases at V and 0 bases at J, with 9 bases between the two ends. This CDR3 has 15 residues. The CDR3 loop is CASSVLDNSGNTIYF. The CDR3 nucleotides read TGTGCCAGCAGCGTGTTAGACAACTCTGGAAACACCATATATTTT. Based on the CDR3 plus reference TRBV9 and TRBJ1-3, the full variable domain is DSGVTQTPKHLITATGQRVTLRCSPRSGDLSVYWYQQSLDQGLQFLIQYYNGEERAKGNILERFSAQQFPDLHSELNLSSLELGDSALYFCASSVLDNSGNTIYFGEGSWLTVV.

The chain joins TRBV11-2 to TRBJ1-1, with D perhaps matching TRBD1 (5 bases). V gave up 7 bases and J gave up 4 bases, with 13 bases separating them. The germline V gene encodes CDR1 SGHAT and CDR2 FQNNGV. CDR3 length equals 13 residues. The CDR3 sequence: CASIGGGGTEAFF. Here the CDR3 DNA reads TGTGCCAGCATCGGTGGGGGGGGCACTGAAGCTTTCTTT.

This clone was counted only a few times. CDR3 sequence: CAWSVRSYEQYF. As DNA, the CDR3 is TGTGCCTGGAGTGTACGCAGCTACGAGCAGTACTTC. This rearrangement joins TRBV30 to TRBJ2-7; D gene ambiguous. V was shortened by 0 bases and J by 3 bases, with 6 bases between the two germline ends. Germline loops: CDR1 GTSNPN, CDR2 SVGIG (reference sequence). This CDR3 spans 12 amino acids.

This clone has more than one count but fewer than ten. The CDR3 sequence: CASSLDRPQSCEQYF. The CDR3 bases are TGCGCCAGCAGCTTGGACAGACCACAGTCTTGCGAGCAGTACTTC. The chain links TRBV5-1 to TRBJ2-7; unclear D gene. CDR3 size: 15 residues. V was trimmed by 0 bases and J by 6 bases, leaving 16 bases between them. Per germline, CDR1 SGHRS and CDR2 YFSETQ.

This chain joins TRBV10-3 and TRBJ2-1; 8 bases are shared with TRBD2. This CDR3 spans 14 amino acids. Germline lookup yields CDR1 ENHRY and CDR2 SYGVKD. Trimming removed 6 bases from V and 7 bases from J; junction bases left unmatched: 8. The CDR3 loop reads CAIRTAGALNEQFF. CDR3 DNA sequence: TGTGCCATCAGGACAGCGGGGGCCTTAAATGAGCAGTTCTTC.

V gene TRBV5-1 combines with J gene TRBJ2-7; 7 positions agree with TRBD2. With 4 bases clipped from V and 8 bases from J, the junction kept 21 bases outside the gene matches. CDR1 is SGHRS, CDR2 YFSETQ, per germline. The CDR3 has 17 amino acids. CDR3 coding DNA: TGCGCCAGCAGCACCGGGGCTAGCGGAGGGCTTTTTACGAAGCAGTACTTC. Translation: CASSTGASGGLFTKQYF.

The genes are TRBV6-6 and TRBJ1-6, with D uncertain. Germline V CDR1 and CDR2: MNHNY, SVGAGI (reference sequence). The CDR3 sequence is 14 residues long. Trimming left V 6 bases short and J 0 bases short, with 6 bases between. For the CDR3, the DNA is TGTGCCAGCAGGCGGAGCTCCTATAATTCACCCCTCCACTTT. Protein sequence: CASRRSSYNSPLHF.

The chain couples TRBV6-5 to TRBJ2-5, with 8 bases fitting TRBD1. The CDR3 runs to 15 residues. The J segment lost 11 bases and the V segment lost 7 bases, leaving 18 bases of the junction unmatched. Germline CDR1 MNHEY, CDR2 SVGAGI. CDR3 sequence: CASTTGGFAPREQYF. DNA of the CDR3: TGTGCCAGCACCACAGGGGGGTTCGCTCCTCGGGAGCAGTACTTC.

CDR3 in DNA: TGTGCCAGCAGCTTAGAAAAGGGGGCGAACGCTTTCTTT. It specifies CASSLEKGANAFF. This sequence joins TRBV7-2 and TRBJ1-1; TRBD1 agrees at 7 bases. In germline, CDR1 is SGHTA, CDR2 FQGNSA. The length of the CDR3 is 13 residues. V lost 1 base to trimming and J lost 11 bases; unmatched junction nucleotides: 7. Full variable domain (missing parts from reference TRBV7-2 and TRBJ1-1): GAGVSQSPSNKVTEKGKDVELRCDPISGHTALYWYRQSLGQGLEFLIYFQGNSAPDKSGLPSDRFSAERTGGSVSTLTIQRTQQEDSAVYLCASSLEKGANAFFGQGTRLTVV.

The genes are TRBV6-6 and TRBJ1-2; D is possibly TRBD1 (5 bases). The CDR3 is 13 residues long. Trimming left V 5 bases short and J 3 bases short, with 10 bases between. CDR1 is MNHNY, CDR2 SVGAGI, per germline (reference sequence). The CDR3, as DNA: TGTGCCAGCAGTAGGGGCGAGTACTATGGCTACACCTTC. Protein: CASSRGEYYGYTF.